This T cell receptor (beta chain) was sequenced for a study of neurological immune-mediated disorders. Study conclusions and caveats: Expanded clones shared no identical CDR3 amino acid sequences across subjects, which suggested private TCR-beta repertoires in all groups.

Unsorted libraries were derived from 2 million PBMCs stored at -80 C. CDR1 and CDR2 (germline): SGHRS, YFSETQ. CDR3 size: 15 residues. Trimming shortened V by 4 bases and J by 0 bases, and 14 bases separated the two germline ends. This clonotype showed up many times. Antigen: not known. 5'RACE with 10-nucleotide random UMIs produced the cDNA. Every sequencing run produced over 160 million TCR-beta sequences that came from 15-18 subjects. TCRdb re-called the 5' RACE reads through MiXCR, storing one row per CDR3 protein. Counted here are about 76,000 distinct CDR3 sequences, 15% to 20% occurring once; the ten biggest clones make up about 16%.

Sequencing was carried out using PBMCs. V gene TRBV5-1 combines with J gene TRBJ2-7; D not certain. The source is a woman aged 40 to 55 in good health. The CDR3 here is CASSRSGQSSYEQYF. In nucleotides, the CDR3 is TGCGCCAGCAGCCGGTCGGGCCAGAGCTCCTACGAGCAGTACTTC.